The clone carrying this T cell receptor (beta chain) was counted between two and nine times. This entry belongs to a study of Graves' ophthalmopathy and Graves' hyperthyroidism. RNA transcripts were the source from which TCR beta CDR3 regions were amplified. First-round RT-PCR employed HTBI primers, with a second-round multiplex PCR after it. Using its own MiXCR run on the multiplex PCR reads, TCRdb lists one record per CDR3 protein. The sample holds hundreds of thousands of distinct CDR3 sequences, around 40% seen once. Germline V CDR1 and CDR2: DFQATT, SNEGSKA (reference sequence). The CDR3 spans 14 residues. Deletions cut 2 bases from V and 0 bases from J, with 8 bases between.

Sequenced material: peripheral blood. This chain joins TRBV20-1 and TRBJ1-3; D uncertain. This TCR came from an adult man with Graves' ophthalmopathy. CDR3 sequence (DNA): TGCAGTGCTAGACAGGTGTCCTCTGGAAACACCATATATTTT. It yields the protein CSARQVSSGNTIYF.